Listed below are T cell receptor beta chains from one sample, sequenced in a study of low-dose radiotherapy and immunotherapy resistance in tumors. Via MiXCR, TCRdb re-called the reads, giving one row per CDR3 protein. The sample has 100,000 or so distinct CDR3 sequences, less than 25% seen once. The input for sequencing was PBMCs, taken after low-dose radiotherapy plus immunotherapy. The receptors were sampled from a male donor with prostate cancer. The CDR3 runs from the conserved cysteine through the conserved F or W. A row's size may be missing; if present it is once, few, many or a size class.

TRBV15	many	TRBJ2-5	CATTKYGTGGETQYF
TRBV7-8	-	TRBJ2-7	CASSLGDTRGHEQYF
TRBV5-1	once	TRBJ2-2	CASSLRRTGELFF
TRBV5-4	few	TRBJ2-3	CASSVIGGLTDTQYF
TRBV19	many	TRBJ2-7	CASSIQGSYEQYF
TRBV4-1	many	TRBJ2-7	CASSLYAGGEYEQYF
TRBV10-3	-	TRBJ2-3	CAISQPGTTITDTQYF
TRBV7-2	once	TRBJ1-1	CASSLYGTEAFF
TRBV7-2	-	TRBJ2-7	CASSLMAGEVGEQYF
TRBV7-6	many	TRBJ2-1	CASSLAGGGASLYNEQFF
TRBV6-2/TRBV6-3	-	TRBJ2-5	CASSAIRGAETQYF
TRBV21-1	many	TRBJ1-4	CASSKAPGQNEKLFF
TRBV10-3	many	TRBJ2-1	CAISESPDSNEQFF
TRBV6-5	many	TRBJ2-7	CASREAQVAYEQYF
TRBV7-8	many	TRBJ2-7	CASSLGGLAGGSVEQYF
TRBV2	-	TRBJ2-7	CASSDDGYEQYF
TRBV29-1	-	TRBJ1-1	CSGGRGTEAFF
TRBV6-2/TRBV6-3	many	TRBJ2-3	CAVLAGAGDTQYF
TRBV5-5	-	TRBJ2-7	CASSWQGEEQHF
TRBV5-1	many	TRBJ1-1	CASTQTSMDTEAFF
TRBV7-9	many	TRBJ2-3	CASSPRVRQAWTDTQYF
TRBV20-1	few	TRBJ2-2	CSARAAETDIGELFF
TRBV3-1	-	TRBJ1-6	CASSQAVGGTPLHF
TRBV20-1	-	TRBJ2-7	CSASELSSYEQYF
TRBV5-8	few	TRBJ2-2	CASSLGGFGELFF
TRBV9	-	TRBJ1-4	CASSVYWGAYEKLFF
TRBV6-2/TRBV6-3	many	TRBJ2-7	CASSGRGDLAYEQYF
TRBV6-1	many	TRBJ1-5	CASSVYSRRQDNQPQHF
TRBV3-1	many	TRBJ2-2	CASRPGTGDTGELFF
TRBV12-3/TRBV12-4	many	TRBJ1-5	CASSLPGNQPQHF
TRBV30	many	TRBJ2-3	CAWSKGQGSGTQYF
TRBV2	many	TRBJ2-3	CASRTPGLAGGFADTQYF
TRBV12-3/TRBV12-4	many	TRBJ1-1	CASSRLRDTEAFF
TRBV7-9	many	TRBJ2-7	CASSLEDRGLYEQYF
TRBV20-1	many	TRBJ2-1	CSASFQLGEQFF
TRBV20-1	-	TRBJ1-5	CSARARSSQPQHF
TRBV20-1	many	TRBJ1-2	CSATGAGGYTF
TRBV7-9	many	TRBJ1-4	CASSLTTVATNEKLFF
TRBV4-1	many	TRBJ1-1	CASSQHRRDHTEAFF
TRBV6-8	many	TRBJ2-3	CASSPPGQGPDTQYF
TRBV4-1	many	TRBJ1-1	CASSQGPSQAYRTEAFF
TRBV27	many	TRBJ2-1	CASSLVQGVGIEQFF
TRBV13	-	TRBJ2-6	CASSLTPGWTSGANVLAF
TRBV6-6	many	TRBJ1-6	CASSYEANSPLHF
TRBV7-8	many	TRBJ2-1	CASSPQGATQNEQFF
TRBV12-3/TRBV12-4	many	TRBJ1-1	CASSLVARGVRIMNTEAFF
TRBV29-1	many	TRBJ2-7	CSVAKIGTGLYEQYF
TRBV12-3/TRBV12-4	many	TRBJ1-1	CASSPSRGDSTEAFF
TRBV12-3/TRBV12-4	many	TRBJ1-1	CASSLGLRSSDTEAFF
TRBV7-2	few	TRBJ2-1	CASSLGGFNEQFF
TRBV7-6	many	TRBJ2-5	CASSFRDTLSETQYF
TRBV5-6	many	TRBJ1-1	CASSLIMDEAFF
TRBV5-5	many	TRBJ1-4	CASSLYGNEKLFF
TRBV5-1	few	TRBJ2-5	CASSLDLRQETQYF
TRBV4-1	-	TRBJ2-1	CASSQEGRAGDEQFF
TRBV13	many	TRBJ2-1	CASSHRDRSPQNEQFF
TRBV2	few	TRBJ1-1	CASRDRTPINTEAFF
TRBV7-9	many	TRBJ2-5	CASSLVGQAQETQYF
TRBV19	many	TRBJ2-5	CASSRGEGRYQETQYF